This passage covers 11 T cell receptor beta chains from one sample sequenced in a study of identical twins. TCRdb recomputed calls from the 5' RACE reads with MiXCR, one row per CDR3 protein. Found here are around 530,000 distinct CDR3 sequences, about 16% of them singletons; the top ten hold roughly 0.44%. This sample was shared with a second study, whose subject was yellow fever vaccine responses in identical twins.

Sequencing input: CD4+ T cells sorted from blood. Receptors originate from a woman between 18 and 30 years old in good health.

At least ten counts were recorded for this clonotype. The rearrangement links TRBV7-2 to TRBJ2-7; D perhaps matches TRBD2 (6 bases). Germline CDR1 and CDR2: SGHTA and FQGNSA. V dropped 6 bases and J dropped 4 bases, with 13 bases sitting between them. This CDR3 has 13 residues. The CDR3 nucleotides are TGTGCCAGCAGTTCTATAGCGGATTACGAGCAGTACTTC. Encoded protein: CASSSIADYEQYF. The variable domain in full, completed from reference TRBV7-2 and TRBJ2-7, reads GAGVSQSPSNKVTEKGKDVELRCDPISGHTALYWYRQSLGQGLEFLIYFQGNSAPDKSGLPSDRFSAERTGGSVSTLTIQRTQQEDSAVYLCASSSIADYEQYFGPGTRLTVT.

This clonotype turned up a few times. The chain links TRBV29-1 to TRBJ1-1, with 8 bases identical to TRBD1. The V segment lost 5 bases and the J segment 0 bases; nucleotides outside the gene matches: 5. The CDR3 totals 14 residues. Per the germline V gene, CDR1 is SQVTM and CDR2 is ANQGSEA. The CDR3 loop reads CSVQGAPMNTEAFF. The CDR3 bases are TGCAGCGTTCAGGGGGCCCCCATGAACACTGAAGCTTTCTTT.

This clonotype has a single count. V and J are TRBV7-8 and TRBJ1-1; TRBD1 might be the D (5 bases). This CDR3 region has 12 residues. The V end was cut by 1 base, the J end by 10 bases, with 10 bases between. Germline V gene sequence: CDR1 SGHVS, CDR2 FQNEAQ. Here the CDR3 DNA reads TGTGCCAGCAGCTTAGTCCCCGGGGGAGCTTTCTTT. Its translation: CASSLVPGGAFF.

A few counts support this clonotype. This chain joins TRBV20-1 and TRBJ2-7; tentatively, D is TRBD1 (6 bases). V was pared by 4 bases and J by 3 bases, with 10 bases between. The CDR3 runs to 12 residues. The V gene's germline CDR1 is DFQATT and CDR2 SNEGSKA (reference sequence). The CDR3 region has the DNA TGCAGTGCTATGGGGGCGCACTACGAGCAGTACGTC. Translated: CSAMGAHYEQYV.

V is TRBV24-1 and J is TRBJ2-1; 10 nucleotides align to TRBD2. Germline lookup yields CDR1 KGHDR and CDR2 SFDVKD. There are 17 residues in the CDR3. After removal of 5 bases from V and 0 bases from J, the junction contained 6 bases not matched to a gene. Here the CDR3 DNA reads TGTGCCACCAGTGGGCTAGCGGGGGTTGGCTCCTACAATGAGCAGTTCTTC. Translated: CATSGLAGVGSYNEQFF.

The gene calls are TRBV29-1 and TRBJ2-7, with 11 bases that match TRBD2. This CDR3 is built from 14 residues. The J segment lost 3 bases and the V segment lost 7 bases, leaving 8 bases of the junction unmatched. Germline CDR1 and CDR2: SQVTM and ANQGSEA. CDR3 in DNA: TGCAGCGCCCTCCTAGCGGGAGGACTCTACGAGCAGTACTTC. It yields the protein CSALLAGGLYEQYF.

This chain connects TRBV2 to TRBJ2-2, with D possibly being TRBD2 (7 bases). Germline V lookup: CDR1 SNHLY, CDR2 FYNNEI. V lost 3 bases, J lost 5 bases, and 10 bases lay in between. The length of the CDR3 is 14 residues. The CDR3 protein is CASSDRGGTGELFF. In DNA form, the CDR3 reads TGTGCCAGCAGTGACAGGGGAGGGACCGGGGAGCTGTTTTTT.

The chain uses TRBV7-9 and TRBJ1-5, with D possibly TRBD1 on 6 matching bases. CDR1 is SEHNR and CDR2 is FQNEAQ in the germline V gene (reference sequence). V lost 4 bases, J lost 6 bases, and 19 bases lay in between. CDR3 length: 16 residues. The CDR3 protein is CASSSDSPLGGQPQHF. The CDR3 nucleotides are TGTGCCAGCAGCTCGGACAGTCCCCTGGGCGGTCAGCCCCAGCATTTT.

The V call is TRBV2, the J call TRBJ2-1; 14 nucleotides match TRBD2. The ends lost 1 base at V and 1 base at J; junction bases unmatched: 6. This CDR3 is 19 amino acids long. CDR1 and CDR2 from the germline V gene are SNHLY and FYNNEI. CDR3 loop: CASSEDPTSGGGSYNEQFF. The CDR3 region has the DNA TGTGCCAGCAGTGAAGACCCGACTAGCGGGGGGGGGTCCTACAATGAGCAGTTCTTC.

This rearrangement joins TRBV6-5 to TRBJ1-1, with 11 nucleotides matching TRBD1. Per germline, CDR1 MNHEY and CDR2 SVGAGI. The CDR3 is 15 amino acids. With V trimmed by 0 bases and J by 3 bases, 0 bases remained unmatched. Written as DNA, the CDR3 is TGTGCCAGCAGTTACTCGGGACAGGGGGACACTGAAGCTTTCTTT. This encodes CASSYSGQGDTEAFF.

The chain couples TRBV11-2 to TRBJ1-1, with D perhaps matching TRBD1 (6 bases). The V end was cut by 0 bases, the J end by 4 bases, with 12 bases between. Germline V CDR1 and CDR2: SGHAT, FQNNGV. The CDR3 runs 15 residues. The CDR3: CASSLERRGGTEAFF. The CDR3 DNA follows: TGTGCCAGCAGCTTAGAACGCCGAGGGGGCACTGAAGCTTTCTTT. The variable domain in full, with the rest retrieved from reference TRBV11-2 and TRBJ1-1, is EAGVAQSPRYKIIEKRQSVAFWCNPISGHATLYWYQQILGQGPKLLIQFQNNGVVDDSQLPKDRFSAERLKGVDSTLKIQPAKLEDSAVYLCASSLERRGGTEAFFGQGTRLTVV.